A single T cell receptor beta chain is shown here with its context. The antigen is not known. This sample is part of a study of post-analysis software for immune sequencing data. As for the study in general: Included among the disease courses, which were recorded for the cohort, were relapsing-remitting, secondary progressive and progressive-relapsing multiple sclerosis.

General study points: Strong co-clustering by F measure was evident for samples that had been prepared in the same batch. Controls showed lower frequencies than patients for five TRBV segments, and TRBV5-6, TRBV5-1 and TRBV20-1 were among these. Compared with controls, patients showed significantly lower normalized Chao1 diversity.

Unique molecular identifiers featured in each of the TCR beta cDNA libraries. T cells numbering about 1 to 10 million gave rise to roughly 0.5 million cDNA molecules. Via MiXCR, TCRdb re-called the PCR reads, giving one row per CDR3 protein. The sample has some 800,000 distinct CDR3 sequences, around 45% seen once. Between the trimmed V and J ends, which lost 0 bases and 7 bases, there was a span of 13 bases. Looked up from germline, CDR1 is LNHDA and CDR2 is SQIVND (reference sequence). This CDR3 is built from 15 residues. The sequenced sample was blood. The rearrangement links TRBV19 to TRBJ2-1; perhaps D is TRBD1 or TRBD2 (6 bases each). The clonotype comes from a girl under 18 with multiple sclerosis. CDR3 bases: TGTGCCAGTAGTATAGATCCGGGGGCCCGGAATGAGCAGTTCTTC. Its protein is CASSIDPGARNEQFF.